The clone carrying this TCR beta chain has just a few counts. Its cognate antigen is unknown. CDR1 SGHTA and CDR2 FQGTGA come from the germline V gene. J was trimmed by 1 base and V by 1 base; bases with no gene match: 12. This CDR3 comprises 19 residues. This sample was taken from a study of T cells in Graves' hyperthyroidism and ophthalmopathy. Study-wide results and caveats: Ophthalmopathy, as predicted by the model, came a median approximately 6.5 months after the prediction.

An absence of ophthalmopathy progression within 18 months meant stable Graves' hyperthyroidism. Clinical symptoms, serum thyroxine, TRAb, thyroid ultrasound and orbital computed tomography established diagnosis. The source material, RNA transcripts, was used to amplify TCR beta CDR3 regions. RT-PCR in the first round (using the HTBI primer set) targeted the TCR CDR3. From the multiplex PCR reads, TCRdb called clonotypes with MiXCR, one entry per CDR3 protein. The sample has hundreds of thousands of distinct CDR3 sequences; 38% are singletons. The sample taken for sequencing was blood. The chain links TRBV7-3 to TRBJ2-5; 10 bases map to TRBD2. The TCR comes from a man between 18 and 35 years old with Graves' hyperthyroidism. The CDR3 DNA is TGTGCCAGCAGCTTAAAGGGGGGAACTAGCGGGATCCCCCAAGAGACCCAGTACTTC. Protein product: CASSLKGGTSGIPQETQYF.